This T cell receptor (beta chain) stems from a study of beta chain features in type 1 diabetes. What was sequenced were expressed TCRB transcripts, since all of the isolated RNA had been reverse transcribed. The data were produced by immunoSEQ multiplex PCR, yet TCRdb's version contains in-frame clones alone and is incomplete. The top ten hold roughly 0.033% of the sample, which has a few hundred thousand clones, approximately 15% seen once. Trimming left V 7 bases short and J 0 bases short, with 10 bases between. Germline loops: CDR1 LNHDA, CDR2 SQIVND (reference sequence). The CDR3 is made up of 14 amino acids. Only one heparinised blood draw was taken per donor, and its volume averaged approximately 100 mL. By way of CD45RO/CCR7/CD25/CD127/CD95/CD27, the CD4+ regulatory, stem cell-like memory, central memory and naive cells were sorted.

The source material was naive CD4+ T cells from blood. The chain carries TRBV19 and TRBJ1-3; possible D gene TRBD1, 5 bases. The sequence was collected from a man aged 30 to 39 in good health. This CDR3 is CASNTGTSGNTIYF. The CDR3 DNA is TGTGCCAGTAATACGGGGACCTCTGGAAACACCATATATTTT.